This T cell receptor (beta chain) stems from a study of human T cells and chemical hapten exposure. Study background: After 6 days, upper back 0.01% DPC patch tests were scored. The study's findings and limits: TCRs above 1 in 1000 frequency did not change with DPC sensitization.

Time point meaning: pre-sensitization, week 0. Specified treatment: therapeutic diphenylcyclopropenone sensitization with weekly scalp DPC. Ahead of each patch test application, blood was drawn. Germline values: CDR1 SGDLS, CDR2 YYNGEE. The germline V and J ends were trimmed by 7 bases and 5 bases, with 18 bases remaining between them. This CDR3 has 14 residues. This clonotype was recorded a few times. The antigen remains undetermined. One entry per CDR3 protein, called by TCRdb with MiXCR from the RACE reads. This table holds some 360,000 distinct CDR3 sequences, 4.5% to 5.5% found once. Sequencing used whole blood, obtained in connection with sensitization to the hapten diphenylcyclopropenone (DPC). This clonotype was sampled from a woman aged 45-65 years with alopecia areata. Some clones in this sample may be carry-over from other donors' samples. The J gene is TRBJ2-5, the V gene TRBV9; D uncertain. CDR3: CASSVTVRAETQYF. The CDR3 nucleotides are TGTGCCAGCTCCGTGACGGTCCGGGCGGAGACCCAGTACTTC.